This T cell receptor (beta chain) was identified in a study of T cell responses to AZD1222 COVID-19 vaccine. Study observations and caveats: Baseline testing showed seropositivity in only five to seven AZD1222 recipients. Following two doses of AZD1222, Spike-specific TCR breadth and depth rose.

A note on this clone: The antigen is not known.

Assay used: immunoSEQ multiplex PCR; TCRdb lists only in-frame clones, some missing. The repertoire includes about 150,000 clones, more than 90% of them detected once, and approximately 3.4% sits in the top ten. The CDR3 is 17 residues long. Germline V gene lookup returns CDR1 SGDLS and CDR2 YYNGEE. V lost 0 bases and J lost 6; bases outside the gene matches: 11. This clonotype was obtained from an adult who received the AZD1222 COVID-19 vaccine. The chain employs TRBV9 and TRBJ2-1, with 8 bases aligning to TRBD2. The specimen comprised peripheral blood, sampled 28 days after the second AZD1222 dose. DNA for the CDR3: TGTGCCAGCAGCGTAGTAGGGAGGGGACTAGGGTTCAATGAGCAGTTCTTC. This gives the protein CASSVVGRGLGFNEQFF. Using reference TRBV9 and TRBJ2-1 for the parts outside the CDR3, the full variable domain is DSGVTQTPKHLITATGQRVTLRCSPRSGDLSVYWYQQSLDQGLQFLIQYYNGEERAKGNILERFSAQQFPDLHSELNLSSLELGDSALYFCASSVVGRGLGFNEQFFGPGTRLTVL.